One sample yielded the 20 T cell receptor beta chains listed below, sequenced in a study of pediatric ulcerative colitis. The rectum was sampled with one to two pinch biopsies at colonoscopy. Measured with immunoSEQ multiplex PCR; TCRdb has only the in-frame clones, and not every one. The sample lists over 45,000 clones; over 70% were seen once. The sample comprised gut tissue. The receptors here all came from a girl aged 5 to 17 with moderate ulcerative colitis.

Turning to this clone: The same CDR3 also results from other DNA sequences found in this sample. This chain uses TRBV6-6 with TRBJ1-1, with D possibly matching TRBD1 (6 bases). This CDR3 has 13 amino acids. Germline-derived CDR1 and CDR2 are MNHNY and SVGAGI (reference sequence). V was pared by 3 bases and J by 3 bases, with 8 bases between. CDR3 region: CASSYWTDTEAFF. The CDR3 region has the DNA TGTGCCAGCAGTTATTGGACAGACACTGAAGCTTTCTTT.

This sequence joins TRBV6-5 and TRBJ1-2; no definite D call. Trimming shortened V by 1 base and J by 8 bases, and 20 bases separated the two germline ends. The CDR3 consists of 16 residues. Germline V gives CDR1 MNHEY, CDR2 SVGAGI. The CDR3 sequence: CASSYYSRRDDGGYTF. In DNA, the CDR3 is TGTGCCAGCAGTTACTATTCGCGTAGGGATGACGGGGGCTACACCTTC.

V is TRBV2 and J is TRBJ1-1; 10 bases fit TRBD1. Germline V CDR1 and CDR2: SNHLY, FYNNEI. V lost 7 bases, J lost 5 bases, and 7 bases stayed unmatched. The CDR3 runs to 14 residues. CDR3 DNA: TGTGCCAGCATGCTGGACAGGGGGTTGACTGAAGCTTTCTTT. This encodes CASMLDRGLTEAFF.

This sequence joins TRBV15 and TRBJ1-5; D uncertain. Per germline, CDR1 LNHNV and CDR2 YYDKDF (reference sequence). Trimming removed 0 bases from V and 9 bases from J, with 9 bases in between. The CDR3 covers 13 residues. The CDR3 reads CATSRDQHTPQHF. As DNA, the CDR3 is TGTGCCACCAGCAGAGATCAACATACGCCCCAGCATTTT.

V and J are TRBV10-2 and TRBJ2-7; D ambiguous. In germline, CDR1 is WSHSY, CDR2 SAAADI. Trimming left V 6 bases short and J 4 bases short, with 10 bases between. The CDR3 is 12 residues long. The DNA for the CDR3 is TGCGCCAGCAGCTACCTCACTTACGAGCAGTACTTC. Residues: CASSYLTYEQYF.

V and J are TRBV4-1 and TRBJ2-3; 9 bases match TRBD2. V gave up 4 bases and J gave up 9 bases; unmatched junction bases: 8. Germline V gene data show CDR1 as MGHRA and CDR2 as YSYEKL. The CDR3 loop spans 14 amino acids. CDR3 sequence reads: CASSLEAREGTQYF. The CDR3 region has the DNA TGCGCCAGCAGCCTCGAAGCGCGGGAGGGCACGCAGTATTTT.

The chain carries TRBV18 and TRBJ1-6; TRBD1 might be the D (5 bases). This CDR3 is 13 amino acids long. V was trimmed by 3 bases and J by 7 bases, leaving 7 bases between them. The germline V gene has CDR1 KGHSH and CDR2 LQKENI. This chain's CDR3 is CASSPGQNSPLHF. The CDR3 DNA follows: TGTGCCAGCTCACCCGGACAAAATTCACCCCTCCACTTT.

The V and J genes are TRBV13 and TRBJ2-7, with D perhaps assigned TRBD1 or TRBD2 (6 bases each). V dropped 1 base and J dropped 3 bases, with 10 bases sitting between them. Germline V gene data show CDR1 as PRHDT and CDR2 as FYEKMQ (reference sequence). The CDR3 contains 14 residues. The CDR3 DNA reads TGTGCCAGCAGCTTAGAGGGGGGCCTCTACGAGCAGTACTTC. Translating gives CASSLEGGLYEQYF.

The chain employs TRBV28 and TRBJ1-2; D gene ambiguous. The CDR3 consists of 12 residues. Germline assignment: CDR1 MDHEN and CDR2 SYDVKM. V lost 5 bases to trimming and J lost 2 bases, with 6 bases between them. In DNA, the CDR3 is TGTGCCAGCAGTGGGCCGAACTATGGCTACACCTTC. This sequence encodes CASSGPNYGYTF.

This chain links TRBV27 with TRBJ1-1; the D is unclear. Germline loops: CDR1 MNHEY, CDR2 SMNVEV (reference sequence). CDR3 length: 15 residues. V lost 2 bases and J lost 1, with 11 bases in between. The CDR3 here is CASSLSYIQNTEAFF. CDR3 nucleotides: TGTGCCAGCAGTTTAAGTTATATTCAGAACACTGAAGCTTTCTTT.

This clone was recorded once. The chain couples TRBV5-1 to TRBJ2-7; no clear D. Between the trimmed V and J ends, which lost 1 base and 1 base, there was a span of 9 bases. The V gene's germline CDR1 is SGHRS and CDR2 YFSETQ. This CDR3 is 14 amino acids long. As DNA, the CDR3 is TGCGCCAGCAGCTTGCCCAGCCATTCCTACGAGCAGTACTTC. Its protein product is CASSLPSHSYEQYF.

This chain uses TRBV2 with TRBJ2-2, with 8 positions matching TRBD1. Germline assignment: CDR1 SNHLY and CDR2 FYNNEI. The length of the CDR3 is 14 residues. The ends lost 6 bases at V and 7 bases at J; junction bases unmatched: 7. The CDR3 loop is CASRGQGRIGELFF. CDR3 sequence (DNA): TGTGCCAGCAGAGGACAGGGCAGAATCGGGGAGCTGTTTTTT.

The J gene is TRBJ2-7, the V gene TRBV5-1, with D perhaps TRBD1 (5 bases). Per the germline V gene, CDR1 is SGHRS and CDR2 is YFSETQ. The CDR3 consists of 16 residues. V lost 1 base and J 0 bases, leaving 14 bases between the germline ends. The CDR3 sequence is CASSLSLGDISYEQYF. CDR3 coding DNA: TGCGCCAGCAGCTTGAGTTTAGGGGATATCTCCTACGAGCAGTACTTC.

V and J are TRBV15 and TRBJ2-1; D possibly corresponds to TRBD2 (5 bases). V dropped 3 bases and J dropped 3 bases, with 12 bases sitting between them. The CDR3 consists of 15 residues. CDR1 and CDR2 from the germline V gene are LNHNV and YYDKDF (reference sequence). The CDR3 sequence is CATSSNGEGYNEQFF. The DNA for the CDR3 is TGTGCCACCAGCAGCAACGGGGAAGGCTACAATGAGCAGTTCTTC.

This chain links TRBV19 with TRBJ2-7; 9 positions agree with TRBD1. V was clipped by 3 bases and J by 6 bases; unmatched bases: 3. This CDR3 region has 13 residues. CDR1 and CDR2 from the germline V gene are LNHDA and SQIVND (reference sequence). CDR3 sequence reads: CASSIGGQGEQYF. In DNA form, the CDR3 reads TGTGCCAGTAGTATTGGGGGACAGGGCGAGCAGTACTTC.

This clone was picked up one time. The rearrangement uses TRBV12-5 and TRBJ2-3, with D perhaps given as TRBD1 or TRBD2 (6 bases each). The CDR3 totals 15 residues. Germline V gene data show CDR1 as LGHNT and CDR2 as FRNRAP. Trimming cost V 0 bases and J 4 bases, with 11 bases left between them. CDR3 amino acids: CASGLVGGWADTQYF. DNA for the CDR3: TGTGCTAGTGGTTTGGTAGGGGGGTGGGCAGATACGCAGTATTTT.

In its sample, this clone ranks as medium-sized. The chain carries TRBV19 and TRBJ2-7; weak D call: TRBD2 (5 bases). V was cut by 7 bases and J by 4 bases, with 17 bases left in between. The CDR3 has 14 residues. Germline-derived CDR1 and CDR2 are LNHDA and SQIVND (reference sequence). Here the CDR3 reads CASTYRAPGYEQYF. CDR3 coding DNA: TGTGCCAGTACGTACCGGGCCCCGGGATACGAGCAGTACTTC.

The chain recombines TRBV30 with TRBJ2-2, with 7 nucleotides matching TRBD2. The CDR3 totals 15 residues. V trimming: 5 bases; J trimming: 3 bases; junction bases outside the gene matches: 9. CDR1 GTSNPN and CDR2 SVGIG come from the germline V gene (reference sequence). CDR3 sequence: CAWAGGGSYTGELFF. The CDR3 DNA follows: TGTGCCTGGGCGGGCGGGGGTTCGTACACCGGGGAGCTGTTTTTT.

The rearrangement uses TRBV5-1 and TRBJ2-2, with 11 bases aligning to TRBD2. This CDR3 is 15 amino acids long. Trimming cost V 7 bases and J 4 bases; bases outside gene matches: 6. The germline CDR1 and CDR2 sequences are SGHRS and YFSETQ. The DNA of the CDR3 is TGCGCCAGCGGCCTCACTAGCGGGGGCACCGGGGAGCTGTTTTTT. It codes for CASGLTSGGTGELFF.

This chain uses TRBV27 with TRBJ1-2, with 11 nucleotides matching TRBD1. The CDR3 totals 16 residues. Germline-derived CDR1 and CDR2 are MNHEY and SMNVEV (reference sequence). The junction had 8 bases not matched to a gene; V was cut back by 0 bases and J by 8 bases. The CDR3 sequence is CASSLSRTGGARGYTF. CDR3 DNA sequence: TGTGCCAGCAGTTTATCCAGGACAGGGGGCGCAAGGGGCTACACCTTC.